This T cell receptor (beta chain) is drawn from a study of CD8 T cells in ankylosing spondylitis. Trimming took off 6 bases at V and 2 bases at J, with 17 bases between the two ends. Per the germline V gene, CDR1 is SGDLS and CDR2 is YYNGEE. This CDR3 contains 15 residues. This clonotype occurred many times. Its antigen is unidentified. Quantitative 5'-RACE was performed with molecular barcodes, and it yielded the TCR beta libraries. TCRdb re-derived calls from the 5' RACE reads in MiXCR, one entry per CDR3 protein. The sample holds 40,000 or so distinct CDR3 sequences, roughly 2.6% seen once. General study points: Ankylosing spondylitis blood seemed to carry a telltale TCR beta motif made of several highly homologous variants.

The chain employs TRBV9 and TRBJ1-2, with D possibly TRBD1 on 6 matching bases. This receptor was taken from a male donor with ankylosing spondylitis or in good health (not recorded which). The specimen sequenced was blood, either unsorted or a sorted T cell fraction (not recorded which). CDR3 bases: TGTGCCAGCACGACACCCGGGGGCCCAAACTATGGCTACACCTTC. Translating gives CASTTPGGPNYGYTF.